The 8 T cell receptor beta chains in this list originate from one sample, sequenced in a study of technical replicates of blood from several donors. Using immunoSEQ multiplex PCR, the repertoire was profiled, and TCRdb retains in-frame clones only, with some absent. There are 90,000 to 100,000 clones in the sample; about 95% occur only once, and 0.3% to 0.35% lies in the top ten. Material for sequencing was T cells isolated from PBMCs. Source of these receptors: a human donor in good health.

The CDR3 DNA reads as TGTGCCAGCTCACTAACTAGCGGGAGGGCCGATGAGCAGTTCTTC. Translation: CASSLTSGRADEQFF. The V gene is TRBV18, the J gene TRBJ2-1, with 13 bases lining up with TRBD2. The CDR3 extends over 15 amino acids. V shed 4 bases and J 8 bases; nucleotides not matched to a gene: 5. Germline loops: CDR1 KGHSH, CDR2 LQKENI.

The rearrangement links TRBV7-9 to TRBJ2-2; 9 positions agree with TRBD2. The length of the CDR3 is 16 residues. V was clipped by 1 base and J by 7 bases; unmatched bases: 7. Germline-derived CDR1 and CDR2 are SEHNR and FQNEAQ (reference sequence). The CDR3 here is CASSLGSGRANGELFF. DNA for the CDR3: TGTGCCAGCAGCTTAGGTAGCGGGAGAGCCAACGGGGAGCTGTTTTTT.

This rearrangement joins TRBV5-1 to TRBJ2-1; 7 nucleotides match TRBD1. CDR1 and CDR2 (germline): SGHRS, YFSETQ. V lost 5 bases, J lost 4 bases, and 6 bases stayed unmatched. The CDR3 has 14 amino acids. CDR3 protein: CASSLGTAYNEQFF. In DNA, the CDR3 is TGCGCCAGCAGTCTCGGGACAGCGTACAATGAGCAGTTCTTC.

This sequence joins TRBV5-1 and TRBJ2-5; 10 bases are a match to TRBD2. The J call may be wrong; the DNA end is better matched by TRBJ2-7. Germline CDR1 and CDR2: SGHRS and YFSETQ. The CDR3 has 18 amino acids. The CDR3 DNA reads as TGCGCCAGCAGCTTGGGGGCTAGCGGGAGCCACACCCTCTACGAGCAGTACTTC. Protein sequence: CASSLGASGSHTLYEQYF.

This chain connects TRBV2 to TRBJ1-5; 8 nucleotides line up with TRBD1. V shed 6 bases and J 10 bases; nucleotides not matched to a gene: 11. The CDR3 contains 14 residues. Germline V CDR1 and CDR2: SNHLY, FYNNEI. CDR3 DNA sequence: TGTGCCAGCAGCTCCGGGACAGGTCGTTCTCCCCAGCATTTT. This translates into CASSSGTGRSPQHF.

The J gene is TRBJ1-5, the V gene TRBV5-6; the D is unclear. Germline V gives CDR1 SGHDT, CDR2 YYEEEE. The CDR3 covers 14 residues. The V end was cut by 0 bases, the J end by 1 base, with 5 bases between. The CDR3: CASSLGQSNQPQHF. For the CDR3, the DNA is TGTGCCAGCAGCTTGGGCCAGAGCAATCAGCCCCAGCATTTT. The whole variable domain, remainder taken from reference TRBV5-6 and TRBJ1-5, is DAGVTQSPTHLIKTRGQQVTLRCSPKSGHDTVSWYQQALGQGPQFIFQYYEEEERQRGNFPDRFSGHQFPNYSSELNVNALLLGDSALYLCASSLGQSNQPQHFGDGTRLSIL.

This clone was recorded only once. This chain links TRBV6-5 with TRBJ1-5; 9 nucleotides agree with TRBD1. The CDR3 is 15 residues long. From germline, CDR1 is MNHEY and CDR2 SVGAGI. Trimming at V came to 6 bases and at J to 6 bases, leaving 9 bases not matched to a gene. In nucleotides, the CDR3 is TGTGCCAGCAGCTCGGACAGGGGCGCGGGTCAGCCCCAGCATTTT. This encodes CASSSDRGAGQPQHF.

With regard to this clone: The sample has other DNA sequences that encode this CDR3 too. This sequence joins TRBV7-8 and TRBJ2-7; the match to TRBD2 covers 9 bases. The CDR3 loop spans 14 amino acids. V trimming: 3 bases; J trimming: 3 bases; junction bases outside the gene matches: 3. CDR1 is SGHVS, CDR2 FQNEAQ, per germline. The CDR3, as DNA: TGTGCCAGCAGCTTGCTAGCGGGGTACTACGAGCAGTACTTC. Protein product: CASSLLAGYYEQYF.